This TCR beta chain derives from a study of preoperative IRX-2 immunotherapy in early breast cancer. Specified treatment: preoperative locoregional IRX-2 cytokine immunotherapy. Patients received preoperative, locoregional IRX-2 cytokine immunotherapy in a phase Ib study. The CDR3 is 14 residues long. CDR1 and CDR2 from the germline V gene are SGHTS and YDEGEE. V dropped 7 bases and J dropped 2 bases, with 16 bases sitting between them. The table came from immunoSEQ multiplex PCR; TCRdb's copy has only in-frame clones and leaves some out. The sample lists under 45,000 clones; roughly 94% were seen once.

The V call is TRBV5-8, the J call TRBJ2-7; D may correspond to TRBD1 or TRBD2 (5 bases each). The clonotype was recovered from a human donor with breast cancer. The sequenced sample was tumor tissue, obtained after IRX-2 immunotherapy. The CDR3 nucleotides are TGTGCCAGCGGGACCGGGGTCTTTGCCTACGAGCAGTACTTC. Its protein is CASGTGVFAYEQYF. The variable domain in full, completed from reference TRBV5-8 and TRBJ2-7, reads EAGVTQSPTHLIKTRGQQATLRCSPISGHTSVYWYQQALGLGLQFLLWYDEGEERNRGNFPPRFSGRQFPNYSSELNVNALELEDSALYLCASGTGVFAYEQYFGPGTRLTVT.